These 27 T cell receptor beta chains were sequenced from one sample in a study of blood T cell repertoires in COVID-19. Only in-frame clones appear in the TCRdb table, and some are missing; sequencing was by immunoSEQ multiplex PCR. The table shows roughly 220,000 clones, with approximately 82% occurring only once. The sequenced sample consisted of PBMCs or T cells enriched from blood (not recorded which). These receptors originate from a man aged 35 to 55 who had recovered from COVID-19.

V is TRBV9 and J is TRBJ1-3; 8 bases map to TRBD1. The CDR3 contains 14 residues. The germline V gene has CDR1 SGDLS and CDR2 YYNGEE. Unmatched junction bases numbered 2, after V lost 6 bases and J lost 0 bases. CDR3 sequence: CASNTGGSGNTIYF. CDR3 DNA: TGTGCCAGCAACACAGGGGGCTCTGGAAACACCATATATTTT.

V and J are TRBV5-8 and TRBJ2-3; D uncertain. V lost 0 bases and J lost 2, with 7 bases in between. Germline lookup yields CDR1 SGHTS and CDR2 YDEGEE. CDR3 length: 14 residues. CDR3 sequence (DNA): TGTGCCAGCAGCTTGGACAGCTACACAGATACGCAGTATTTT. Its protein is CASSLDSYTDTQYF.

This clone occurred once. The chain's CDR3 is CASSLSGTSGYNEQFF. The CDR3 nucleotides are TGTGCCAGCAGCCTGAGTGGGACTAGCGGATACAATGAGCAGTTCTTC. The chain carries TRBV28 and TRBJ2-1, with 11 bases lining up with TRBD2. Germline assignment: CDR1 MDHEN and CDR2 SYDVKM. There are 16 residues in the CDR3. The trim removed 6 bases at V and 4 bases at J, leaving 8 bases unmatched.

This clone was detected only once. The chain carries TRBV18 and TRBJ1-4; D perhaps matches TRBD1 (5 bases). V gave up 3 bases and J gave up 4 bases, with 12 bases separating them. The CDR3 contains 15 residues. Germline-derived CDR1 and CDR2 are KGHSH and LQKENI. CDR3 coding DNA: TGTGCCAGCTCACCGTCAACAGGAATTAATGAAAAACTGTTTTTT. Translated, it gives CASSPSTGINEKLFF.

CDR3 sequence (DNA): TGTGCCAGCAGCTTCGAAGGGGAGGCAACTAATGAAAAACTGTTTTTT. Protein: CASSFEGEATNEKLFF. The V and J genes are TRBV5-6 and TRBJ1-4, with D possibly matching TRBD1 (5 bases). Per germline, CDR1 SGHDT and CDR2 YYEEEE. The ends were cut back, 2 bases at V and 0 bases at J, with 11 bases in the middle. The CDR3 length is 16 residues. The whole variable domain, remainder taken from reference TRBV5-6 and TRBJ1-4, is DAGVTQSPTHLIKTRGQQVTLRCSPKSGHDTVSWYQQALGQGPQFIFQYYEEEERQRGNFPDRFSGHQFPNYSSELNVNALLLGDSALYLCASSFEGEATNEKLFFGSGTQLSVL.

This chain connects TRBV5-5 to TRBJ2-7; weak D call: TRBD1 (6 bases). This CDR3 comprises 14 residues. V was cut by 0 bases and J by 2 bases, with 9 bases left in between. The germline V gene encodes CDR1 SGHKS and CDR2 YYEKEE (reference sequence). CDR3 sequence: CASSLGGQTYEQYF. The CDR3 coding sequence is TGTGCCAGCAGCTTGGGAGGACAGACCTACGAGCAGTACTTC. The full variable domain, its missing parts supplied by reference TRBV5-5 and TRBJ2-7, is DAGVTQSPTHLIKTRGQQVTLRCSPISGHKSVSWYQQVLGQGPQFIFQYYEKEERGRGNFPDRFSARQFPNYSSELNVNALLLGDSALYLCASSLGGQTYEQYFGPGTRLTVT.

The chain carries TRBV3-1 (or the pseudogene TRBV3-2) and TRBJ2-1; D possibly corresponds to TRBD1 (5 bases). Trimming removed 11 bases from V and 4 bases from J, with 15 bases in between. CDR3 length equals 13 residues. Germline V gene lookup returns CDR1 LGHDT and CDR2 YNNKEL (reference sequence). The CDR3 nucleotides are TGTGCCGCTGGAAGACAGATTTACAATGAGCAGTTCTTC. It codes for CAAGRQIYNEQFF.

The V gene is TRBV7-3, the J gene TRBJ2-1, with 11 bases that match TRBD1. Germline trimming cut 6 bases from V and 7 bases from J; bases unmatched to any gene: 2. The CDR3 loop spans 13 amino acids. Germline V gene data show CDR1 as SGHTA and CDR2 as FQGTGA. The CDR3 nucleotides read TGTGCCAGCAGGGGGACAGGGGGTAATGAGCAGTTCTTC. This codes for CASRGTGGNEQFF.

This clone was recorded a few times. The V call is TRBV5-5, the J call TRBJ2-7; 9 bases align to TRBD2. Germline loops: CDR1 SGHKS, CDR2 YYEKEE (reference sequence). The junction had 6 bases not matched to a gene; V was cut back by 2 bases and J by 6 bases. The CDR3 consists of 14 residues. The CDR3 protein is CASSFSSGRSEQYF. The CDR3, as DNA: TGTGCCAGCAGCTTTAGTAGCGGGAGATCCGAGCAGTACTTC.

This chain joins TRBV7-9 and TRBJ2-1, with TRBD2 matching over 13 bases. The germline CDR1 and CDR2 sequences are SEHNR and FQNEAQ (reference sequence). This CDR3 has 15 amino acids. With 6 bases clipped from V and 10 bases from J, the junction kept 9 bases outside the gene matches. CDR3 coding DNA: TGTGCCAGCAGATCTACCGGGACTAGCGGGGCGGAGCAGTTCTTC. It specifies CASRSTGTSGAEQFF.

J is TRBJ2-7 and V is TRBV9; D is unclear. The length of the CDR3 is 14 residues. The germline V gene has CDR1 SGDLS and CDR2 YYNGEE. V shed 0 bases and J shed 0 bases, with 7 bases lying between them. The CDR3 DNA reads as TGTGCCAGCAGCGTAGTAGCTAACTCCTACGAGCAGTACTTC. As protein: CASSVVANSYEQYF.

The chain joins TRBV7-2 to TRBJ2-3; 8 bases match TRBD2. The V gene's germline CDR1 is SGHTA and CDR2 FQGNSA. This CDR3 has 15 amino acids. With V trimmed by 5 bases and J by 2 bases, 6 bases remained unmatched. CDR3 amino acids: CASSRSGETTDTQYF. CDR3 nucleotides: TGTGCCAGCAGCCGTAGCGGGGAAACCACAGATACGCAGTATTTT.

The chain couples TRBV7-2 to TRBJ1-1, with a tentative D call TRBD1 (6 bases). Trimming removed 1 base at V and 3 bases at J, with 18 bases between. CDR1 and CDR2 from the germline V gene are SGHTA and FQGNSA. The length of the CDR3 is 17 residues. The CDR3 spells CASSLGIHRVGDTEAFF. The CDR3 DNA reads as TGTGCCAGCAGCTTAGGTATACACAGGGTAGGGGACACTGAAGCTTTCTTT.

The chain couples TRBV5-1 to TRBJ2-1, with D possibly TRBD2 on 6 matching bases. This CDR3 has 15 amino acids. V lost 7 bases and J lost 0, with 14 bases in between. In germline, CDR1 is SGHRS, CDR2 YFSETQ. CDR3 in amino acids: CASGSRGSSYNEQFF. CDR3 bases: TGCGCCAGCGGCTCTCGGGGGAGCTCCTACAATGAGCAGTTCTTC.

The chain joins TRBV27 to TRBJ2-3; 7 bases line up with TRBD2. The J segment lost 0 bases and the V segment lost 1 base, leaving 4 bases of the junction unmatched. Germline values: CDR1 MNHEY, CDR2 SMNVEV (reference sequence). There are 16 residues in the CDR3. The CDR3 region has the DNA TGTGCCAGCAGTTTATTAGGCGGGAGTAGCACAGATACGCAGTATTTT. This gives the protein CASSLLGGSSTDTQYF.

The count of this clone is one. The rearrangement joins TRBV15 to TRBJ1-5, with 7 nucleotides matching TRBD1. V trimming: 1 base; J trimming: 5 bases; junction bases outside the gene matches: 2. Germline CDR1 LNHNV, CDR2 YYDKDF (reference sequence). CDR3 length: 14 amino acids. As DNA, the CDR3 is TGTGCCACCAGCAGAGGGGACAGCTATCAGCCCCAGCATTTT. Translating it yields CATSRGDSYQPQHF.

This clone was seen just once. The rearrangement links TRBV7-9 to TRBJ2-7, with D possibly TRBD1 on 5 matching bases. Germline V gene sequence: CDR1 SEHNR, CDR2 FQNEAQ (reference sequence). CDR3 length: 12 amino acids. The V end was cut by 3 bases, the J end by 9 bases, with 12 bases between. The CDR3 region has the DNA TGTGCCAGCAGCTTGCAGGGCGGTCGGCAGTACTTC. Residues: CASSLQGGRQYF.

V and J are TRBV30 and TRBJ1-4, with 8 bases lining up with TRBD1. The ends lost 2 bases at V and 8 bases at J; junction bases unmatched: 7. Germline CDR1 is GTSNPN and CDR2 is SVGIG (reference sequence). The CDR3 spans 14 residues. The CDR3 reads CAWSLGQGVEKLFF. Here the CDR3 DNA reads TGTGCCTGGAGTCTTGGACAGGGTGTCGAAAAACTGTTTTTT. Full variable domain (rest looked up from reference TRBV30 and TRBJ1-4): SQTIHQWPATLVQPVGSPLSLECTVEGTSNPNLYWYRQAAGRGLQLLFYSVGIGQISSEVPQNLSASRPQDRQFILSSKKLLLSDSGFYLCAWSLGQGVEKLFFGSGTQLSVL.

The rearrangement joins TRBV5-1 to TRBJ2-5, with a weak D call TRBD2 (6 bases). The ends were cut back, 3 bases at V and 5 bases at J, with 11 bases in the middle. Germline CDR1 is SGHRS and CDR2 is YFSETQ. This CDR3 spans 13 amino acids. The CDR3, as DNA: TGCGCCAGCAGCTGGGGCCTAGCGGAGACCCAGTACTTC. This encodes CASSWGLAETQYF.

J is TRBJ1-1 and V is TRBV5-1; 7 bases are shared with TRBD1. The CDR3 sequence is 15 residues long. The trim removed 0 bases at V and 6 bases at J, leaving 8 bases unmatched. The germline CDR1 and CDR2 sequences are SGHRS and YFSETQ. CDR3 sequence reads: CASSLADRDIPEAFF. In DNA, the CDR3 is TGCGCCAGCAGCTTGGCCGACAGGGATATCCCTGAAGCTTTCTTT. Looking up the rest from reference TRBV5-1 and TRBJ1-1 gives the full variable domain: KAGVTQTPRYLIKTRGQQVTLSCSPISGHRSVSWYQQTPGQGLQFLFEYFSETQRNKGNFPGRFSGRQFSNSRSEMNVSTLELGDSALYLCASSLADRDIPEAFFGQGTRLTVV.

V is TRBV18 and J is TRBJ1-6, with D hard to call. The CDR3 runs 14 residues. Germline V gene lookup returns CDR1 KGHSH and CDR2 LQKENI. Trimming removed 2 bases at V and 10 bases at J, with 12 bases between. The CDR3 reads CASSPIRERSPLHF. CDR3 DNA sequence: TGTGCCAGCTCACCAATCCGGGAGAGGTCACCCCTCCACTTT.

Here the CDR3 DNA reads TGTGCCAGCACCTCCGGGACTAGCGGGATGAATGAGCAGTTCTTC. It encodes CASTSGTSGMNEQFF. This chain links TRBV28 with TRBJ2-1; 13 bases fit TRBD2. The germline CDR1 and CDR2 sequences are MDHEN and SYDVKM. The CDR3 runs 15 residues. V shed 7 bases and J 7 bases; nucleotides not matched to a gene: 7.

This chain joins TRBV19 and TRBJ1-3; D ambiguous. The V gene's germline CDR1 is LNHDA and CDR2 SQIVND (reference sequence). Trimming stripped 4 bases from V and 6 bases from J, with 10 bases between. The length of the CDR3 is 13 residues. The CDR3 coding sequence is TGTGCCAGTAGTAGGAGGGAAGTAAACACCATATATTTT. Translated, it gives CASSRREVNTIYF.

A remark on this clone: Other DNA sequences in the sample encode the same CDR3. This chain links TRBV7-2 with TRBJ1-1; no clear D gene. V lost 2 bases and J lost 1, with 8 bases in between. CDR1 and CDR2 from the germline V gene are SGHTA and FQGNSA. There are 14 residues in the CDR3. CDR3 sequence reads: CASSLYGRNTEAFF. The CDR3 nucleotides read TGTGCCAGCAGCTTATATGGGAGGAACACTGAAGCTTTCTTT. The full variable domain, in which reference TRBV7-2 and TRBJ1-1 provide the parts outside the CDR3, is GAGVSQSPSNKVTEKGKDVELRCDPISGHTALYWYRQSLGQGLEFLIYFQGNSAPDKSGLPSDRFSAERTGGSVSTLTIQRTQQEDSAVYLCASSLYGRNTEAFFGQGTRLTVV.

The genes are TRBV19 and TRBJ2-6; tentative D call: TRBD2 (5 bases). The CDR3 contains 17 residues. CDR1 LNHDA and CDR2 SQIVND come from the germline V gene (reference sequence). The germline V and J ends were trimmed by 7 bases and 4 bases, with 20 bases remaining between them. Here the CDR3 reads CASTRRWAGAGANVLTF. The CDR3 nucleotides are TGTGCCAGTACCCGGAGGTGGGCTGGTGCCGGGGCCAACGTCCTGACTTTC.

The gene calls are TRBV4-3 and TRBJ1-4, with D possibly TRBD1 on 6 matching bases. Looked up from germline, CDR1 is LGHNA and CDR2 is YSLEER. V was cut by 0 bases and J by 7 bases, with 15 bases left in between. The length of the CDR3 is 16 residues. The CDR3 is CASSQDSEGGGEKLFF. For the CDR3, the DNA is TGCGCCAGCAGCCAAGATTCAGAGGGAGGGGGTGAAAAACTGTTTTTT.

The CDR3 here is CASSQFGTNYGYTF. The CDR3 DNA reads as TGCGCCAGCAGCCAATTCGGGACTAACTATGGCTACACCTTC. The genes are TRBV4-1 and TRBJ1-2; D remains ambiguous. The V gene lost 2 bases and the J gene lost 0 bases, with 7 bases spanning the gap. The CDR3 consists of 14 residues. Germline-derived CDR1 and CDR2 are MGHRA and YSYEKL.